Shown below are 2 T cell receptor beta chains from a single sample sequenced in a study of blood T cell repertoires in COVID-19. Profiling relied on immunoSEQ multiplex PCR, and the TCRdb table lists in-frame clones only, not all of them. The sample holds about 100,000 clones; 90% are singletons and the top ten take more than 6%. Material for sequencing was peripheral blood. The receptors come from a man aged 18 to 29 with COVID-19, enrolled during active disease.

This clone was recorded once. CDR3 sequence reads: CASSQRTALSMKEQFF. The CDR3 coding sequence is TGTGCCAGCAGTCAACGGACAGCCCTATCAATGAAGGAGCAGTTCTTC. The chain joins TRBV27 to TRBJ2-1, with D tentatively TRBD1 (6 bases). CDR3 length equals 16 residues. V was pared by 5 bases and J by 10 bases, with 24 bases between. Germline loops: CDR1 MNHEY, CDR2 SMNVEV (reference sequence).

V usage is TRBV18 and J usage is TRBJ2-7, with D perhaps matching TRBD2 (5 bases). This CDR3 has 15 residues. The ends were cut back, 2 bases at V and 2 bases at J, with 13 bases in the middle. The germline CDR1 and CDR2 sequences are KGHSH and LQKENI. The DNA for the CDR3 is TGTGCCAGCTCACCATCGGAGGCCCCTACCTACGAGCAGTACTTC. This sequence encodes CASSPSEAPTYEQYF.